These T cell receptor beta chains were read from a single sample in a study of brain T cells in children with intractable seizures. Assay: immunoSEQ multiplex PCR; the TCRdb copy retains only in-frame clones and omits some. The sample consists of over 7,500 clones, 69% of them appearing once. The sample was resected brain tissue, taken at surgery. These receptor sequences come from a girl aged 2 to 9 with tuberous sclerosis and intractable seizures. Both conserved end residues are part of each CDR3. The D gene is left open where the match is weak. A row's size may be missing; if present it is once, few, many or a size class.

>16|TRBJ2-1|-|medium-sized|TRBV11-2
TGTGCCAGCAGCCTTCAGAGGGGCGGATTTTACAATGAGCAGTTCTTC
CASSLQRGGFYNEQFF
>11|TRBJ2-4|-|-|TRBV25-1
TGTGCCAGCAGCAGGGGAGGCATTCAGTACTTC
CASSRGGIQYF
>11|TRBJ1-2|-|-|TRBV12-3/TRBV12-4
TGTGCCAGCAGTACAGGGAGCGGCTACACCTTC
CASSTGSGYTF
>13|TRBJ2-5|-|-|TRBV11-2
TGTGCCAGCAGCCGTCAACTTCAAGAGACCCAGTACTTC
CASSRQLQETQYF
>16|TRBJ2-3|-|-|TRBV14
TGTGCCAGCAGCCAAGACTGGGGGGCTAGCACAGATACGCAGTATTTT
CASSQDWGASTDTQYF
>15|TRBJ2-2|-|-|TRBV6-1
TGTGCCAGCAGTGAATTGGGAGCGGGCACCGGGGAGCTGTTTTTT
CASSELGAGTGELFF
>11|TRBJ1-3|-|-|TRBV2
TGTGCCAGCAGTGAAGCAGGCACCATATATTTT
CASSEAGTIYF
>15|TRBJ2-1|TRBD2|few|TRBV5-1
TGCGCCAGCAATCCGGAGACTAGCGGGGTAAATGAGCAGTTCTTC
CASNPETSGVNEQFF
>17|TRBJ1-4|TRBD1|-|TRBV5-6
TGTGCCAGCAGCTTACGGACAGGGGGGCAGTCTAATGAAAAACTGTTTTTT
CASSLRTGGQSNEKLFF
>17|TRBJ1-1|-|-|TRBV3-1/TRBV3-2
TGTGCCAGCAGCCCCAGGGGAGTTGCGGGCTGGACCACTGAAGCTTTCTTT
CASSPRGVAGWTTEAFF
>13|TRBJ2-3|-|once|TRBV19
TGTGCCAGTAGTATACAAGAGGGGGATACGCAGTATTTT
CASSIQEGDTQYF
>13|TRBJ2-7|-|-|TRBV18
TGTGCCAGCTCACCACCCCTCTCCTACGAGCAGTACTTC
CASSPPLSYEQYF
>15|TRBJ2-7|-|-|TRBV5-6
TGTGCCAGCAGCGCGGGTCCAGGGACGGTCTACGAGCAGTACTTC
CASSAGPGTVYEQYF
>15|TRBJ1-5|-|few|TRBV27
TGTGCCAGCAGTTTTGGGTGGGGTAGCAATCAGCCCCAGCATTTT
CASSFGWGSNQPQHF
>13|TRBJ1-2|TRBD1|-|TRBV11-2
TGTGCCAGCAGCTTAGGACAGGGACAAGGCTACACCTTC
CASSLGQGQGYTF
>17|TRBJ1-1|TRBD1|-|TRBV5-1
TGCGCCAGCAGCTTGGCCGGGACAGGAGCCCGCGGGGCTGAAGCTTTCTTT
CASSLAGTGARGAEAFF
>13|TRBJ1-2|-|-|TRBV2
TGTGCCAGCACGGGGGTCAGGCAGATAGGCTACACCTTC
CASTGVRQIGYTF